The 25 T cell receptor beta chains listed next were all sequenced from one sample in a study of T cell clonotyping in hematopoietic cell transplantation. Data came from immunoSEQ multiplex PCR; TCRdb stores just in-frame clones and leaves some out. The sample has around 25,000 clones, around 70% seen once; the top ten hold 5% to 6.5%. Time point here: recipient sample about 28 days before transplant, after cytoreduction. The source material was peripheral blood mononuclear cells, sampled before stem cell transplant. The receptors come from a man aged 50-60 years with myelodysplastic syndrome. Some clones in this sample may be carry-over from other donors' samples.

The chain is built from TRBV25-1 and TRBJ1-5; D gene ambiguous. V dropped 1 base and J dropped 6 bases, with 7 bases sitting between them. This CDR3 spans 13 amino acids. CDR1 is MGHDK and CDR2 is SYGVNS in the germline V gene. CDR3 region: CASSELEGQPQHF. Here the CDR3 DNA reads TGTGCCAGCAGTGAATTGGAAGGTCAGCCCCAGCATTTT.

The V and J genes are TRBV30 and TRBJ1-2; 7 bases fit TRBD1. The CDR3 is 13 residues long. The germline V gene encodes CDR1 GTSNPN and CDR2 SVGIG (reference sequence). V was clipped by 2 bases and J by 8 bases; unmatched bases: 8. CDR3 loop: CAWSLRTGRGYTF. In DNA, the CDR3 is TGTGCCTGGAGTCTCCGGACAGGACGGGGCTACACCTTC.

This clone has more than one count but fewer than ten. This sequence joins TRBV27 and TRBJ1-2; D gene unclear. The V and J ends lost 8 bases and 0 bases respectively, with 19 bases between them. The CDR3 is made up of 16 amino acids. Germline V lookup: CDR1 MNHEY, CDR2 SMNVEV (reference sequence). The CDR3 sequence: CASSHSRLSTNYGYTF. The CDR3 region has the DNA TGTGCCAGCTCCCATAGCCGGCTTTCGACTAACTATGGCTACACCTTC.

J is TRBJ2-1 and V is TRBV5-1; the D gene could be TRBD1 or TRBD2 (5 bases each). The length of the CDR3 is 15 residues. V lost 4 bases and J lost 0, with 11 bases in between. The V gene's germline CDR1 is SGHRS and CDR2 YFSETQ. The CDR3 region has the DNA TGCGCCAGCAGCGGAGCCGGGACCTCCTACAATGAGCAGTTCTTC. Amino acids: CASSGAGTSYNEQFF.

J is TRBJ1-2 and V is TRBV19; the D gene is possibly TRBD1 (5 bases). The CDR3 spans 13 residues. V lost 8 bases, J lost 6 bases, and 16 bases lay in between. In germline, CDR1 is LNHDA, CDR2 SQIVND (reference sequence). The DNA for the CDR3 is TGTGCCAGTCAACGACAGCCGGAGGATGGCTACACCTTC. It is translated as CASQRQPEDGYTF.

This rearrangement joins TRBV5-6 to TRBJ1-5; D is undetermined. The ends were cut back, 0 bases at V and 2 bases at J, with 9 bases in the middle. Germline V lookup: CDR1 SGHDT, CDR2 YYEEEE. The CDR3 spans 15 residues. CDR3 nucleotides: TGTGCCAGCAGCTTGGCGGGTTTGGGCAATCAGCCCCAGCATTTT. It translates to CASSLAGLGNQPQHF.

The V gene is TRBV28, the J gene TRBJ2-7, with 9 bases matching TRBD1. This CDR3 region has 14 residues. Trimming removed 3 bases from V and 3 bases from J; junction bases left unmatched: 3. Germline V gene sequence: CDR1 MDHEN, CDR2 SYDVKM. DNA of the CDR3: TGTGCCAGCAGTTTGGGACAGGGAGGCTACGAGCAGTACTTC. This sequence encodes CASSLGQGGYEQYF.

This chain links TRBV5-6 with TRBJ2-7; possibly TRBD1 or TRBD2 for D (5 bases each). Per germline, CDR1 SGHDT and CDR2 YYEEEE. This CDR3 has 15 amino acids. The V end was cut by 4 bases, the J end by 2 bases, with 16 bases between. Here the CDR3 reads CASSVTGTRAYEQYF. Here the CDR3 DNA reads TGTGCCAGCAGCGTCACCGGGACCCGGGCCTACGAGCAGTACTTC.

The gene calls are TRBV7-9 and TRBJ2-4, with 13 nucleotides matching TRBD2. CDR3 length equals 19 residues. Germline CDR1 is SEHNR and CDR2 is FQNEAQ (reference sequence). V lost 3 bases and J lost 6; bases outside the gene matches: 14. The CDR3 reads CASSFGPSGLAGEGNIQYF. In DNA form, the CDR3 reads TGTGCCAGCAGCTTTGGACCTTCAGGACTAGCGGGAGAGGGAAACATTCAGTACTTC.

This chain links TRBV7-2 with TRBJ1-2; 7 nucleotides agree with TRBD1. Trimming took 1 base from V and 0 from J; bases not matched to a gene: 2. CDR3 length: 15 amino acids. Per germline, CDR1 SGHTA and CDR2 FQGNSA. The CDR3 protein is CASSLGQGANYGYTF. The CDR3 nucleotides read TGTGCCAGCAGCTTAGGACAGGGAGCTAACTATGGCTACACCTTC.

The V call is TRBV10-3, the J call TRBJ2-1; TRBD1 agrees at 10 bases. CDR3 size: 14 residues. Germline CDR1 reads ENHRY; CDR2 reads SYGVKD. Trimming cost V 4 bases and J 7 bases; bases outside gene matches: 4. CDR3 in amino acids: CAISGQGAMNEQFF. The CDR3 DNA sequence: TGTGCCATCAGTGGACAGGGGGCGATGAATGAGCAGTTCTTC.

The chain's CDR3 is CASSFSGVADTQYF. The CDR3 region has the DNA TGTGCCAGCAGTTTTTCGGGGGTTGCGGATACGCAGTATTTT. V and J are TRBV27 and TRBJ2-3, with D perhaps matching TRBD2 (6 bases). This CDR3 region has 14 residues. Between the trimmed V and J ends, which lost 3 bases and 6 bases, there was a span of 13 bases. In germline, CDR1 is MNHEY, CDR2 SMNVEV (reference sequence).

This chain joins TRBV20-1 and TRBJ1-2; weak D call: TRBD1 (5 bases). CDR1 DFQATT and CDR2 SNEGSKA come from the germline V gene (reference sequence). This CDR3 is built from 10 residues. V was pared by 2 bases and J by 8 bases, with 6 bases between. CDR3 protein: CSARSGGYTF. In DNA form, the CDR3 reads TGCAGTGCTAGATCAGGGGGCTACACCTTC.

Here the CDR3 reads CASSPRDSKNIQYF. The CDR3 DNA sequence: TGTGCCAGCAGTCCCCGGGACAGCAAAAACATTCAGTACTTC. The chain recombines TRBV2 with TRBJ2-4; 7 bases line up with TRBD1. The germline V gene has CDR1 SNHLY and CDR2 FYNNEI. The CDR3 spans 14 residues. V shed 5 bases and J 3 bases; nucleotides not matched to a gene: 4.

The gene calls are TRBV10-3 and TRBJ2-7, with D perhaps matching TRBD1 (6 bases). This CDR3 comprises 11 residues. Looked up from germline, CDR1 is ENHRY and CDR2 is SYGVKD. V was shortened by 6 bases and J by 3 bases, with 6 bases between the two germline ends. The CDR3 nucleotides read TGTGCCATCAGGGACAGCTACGAGCAGTACTTC. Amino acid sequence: CAIRDSYEQYF.

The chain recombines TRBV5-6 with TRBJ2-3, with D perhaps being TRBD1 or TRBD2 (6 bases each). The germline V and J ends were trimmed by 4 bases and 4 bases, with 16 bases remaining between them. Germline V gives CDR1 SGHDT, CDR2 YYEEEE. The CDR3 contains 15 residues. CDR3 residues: CASSPGWGAADTQYF. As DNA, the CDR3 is TGTGCCAGCAGCCCTGGATGGGGGGCTGCAGATACGCAGTATTTT.

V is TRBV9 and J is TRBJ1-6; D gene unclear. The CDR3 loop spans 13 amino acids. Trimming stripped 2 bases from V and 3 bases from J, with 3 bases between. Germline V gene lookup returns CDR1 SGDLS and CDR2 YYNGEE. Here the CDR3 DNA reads TGTGCCAGCAGCGTGGACTATAATTCACCCCTCCACTTT. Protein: CASSVDYNSPLHF.

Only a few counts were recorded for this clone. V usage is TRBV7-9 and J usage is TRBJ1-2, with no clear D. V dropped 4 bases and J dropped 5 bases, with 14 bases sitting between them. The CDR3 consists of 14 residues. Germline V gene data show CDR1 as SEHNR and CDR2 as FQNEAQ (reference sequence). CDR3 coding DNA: TGTGCCAGCAGCTCCCCCGGGGAAGTGTATGGCTACACCTTC. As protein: CASSSPGEVYGYTF.

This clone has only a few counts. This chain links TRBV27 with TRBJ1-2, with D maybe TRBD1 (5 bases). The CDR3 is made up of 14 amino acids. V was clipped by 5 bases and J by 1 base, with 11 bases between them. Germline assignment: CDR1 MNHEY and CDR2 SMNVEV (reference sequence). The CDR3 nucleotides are TGTGCCAGCAGTATCACAGGTAGTAACTATGGCTACACCTTC. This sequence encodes CASSITGSNYGYTF.

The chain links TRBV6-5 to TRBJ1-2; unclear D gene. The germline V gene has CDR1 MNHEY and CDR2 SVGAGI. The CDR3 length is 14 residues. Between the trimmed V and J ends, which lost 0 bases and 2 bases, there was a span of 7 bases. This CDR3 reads CASSYSSGNYGYTF. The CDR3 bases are TGTGCCAGCAGTTACTCGAGCGGAAACTATGGCTACACCTTC.

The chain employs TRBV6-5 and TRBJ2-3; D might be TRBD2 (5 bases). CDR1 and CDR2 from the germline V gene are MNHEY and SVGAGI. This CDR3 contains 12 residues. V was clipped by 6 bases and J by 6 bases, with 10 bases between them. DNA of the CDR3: TGTGCCAGCAGCCTACTAGGGGATACGCAGTATTTT. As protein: CASSLLGDTQYF.

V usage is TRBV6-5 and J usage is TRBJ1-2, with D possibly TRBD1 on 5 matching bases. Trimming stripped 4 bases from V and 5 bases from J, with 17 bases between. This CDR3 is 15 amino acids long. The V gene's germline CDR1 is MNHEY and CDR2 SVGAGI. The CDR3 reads CASSWGSSLGYGYTF. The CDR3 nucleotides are TGTGCCAGCAGTTGGGGGAGCTCACTTGGTTATGGCTACACCTTC.

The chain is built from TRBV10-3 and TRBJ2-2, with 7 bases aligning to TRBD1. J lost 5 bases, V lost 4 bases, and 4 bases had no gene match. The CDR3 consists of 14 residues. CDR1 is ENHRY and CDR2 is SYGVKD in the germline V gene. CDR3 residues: CAISGDRLTGELFF. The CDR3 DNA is TGTGCCATCAGTGGGGACAGATTGACCGGGGAGCTGTTTTTT.

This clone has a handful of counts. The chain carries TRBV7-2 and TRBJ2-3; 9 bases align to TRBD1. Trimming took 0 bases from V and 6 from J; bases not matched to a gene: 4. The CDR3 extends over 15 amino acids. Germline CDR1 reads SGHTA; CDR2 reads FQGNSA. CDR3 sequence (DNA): TGTGCCAGCAGCTTAGCAACAGGGGGCCCGGATACGCAGTATTTT. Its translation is CASSLATGGPDTQYF. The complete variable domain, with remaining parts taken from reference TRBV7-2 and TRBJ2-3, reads GAGVSQSPSNKVTEKGKDVELRCDPISGHTALYWYRQSLGQGLEFLIYFQGNSAPDKSGLPSDRFSAERTGGSVSTLTIQRTQQEDSAVYLCASSLATGGPDTQYFGPGTRLTVL.

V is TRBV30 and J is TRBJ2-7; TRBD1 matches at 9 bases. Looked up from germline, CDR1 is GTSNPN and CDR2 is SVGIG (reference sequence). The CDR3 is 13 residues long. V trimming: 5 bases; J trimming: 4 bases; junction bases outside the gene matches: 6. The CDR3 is CAWDRTGAYEQYF. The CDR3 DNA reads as TGTGCCTGGGACAGGACAGGGGCGTACGAGCAGTACTTC.